Given below is one TCR beta chain in context. As yet, its antigen is unknown. This sample is part of a study of T cell responses to AZD1222 COVID-19 vaccine. Assay used: immunoSEQ multiplex PCR; TCRdb lists only in-frame clones, some missing. The table lists 120,000 to 150,000 clones, under 95% of them singletons. Losses at the gene ends were 11 bases for V and 6 bases for J; bases not matched to a gene: 9. The CDR3 sequence is 13 residues long. Germline V gene lookup returns CDR1 SEHNR and CDR2 FQNEAQ (reference sequence). Study-wide points: Donors were mostly white British, more females; clonal diversity possibly underestimated. Compared with day 0, the breadth and depth of the Spike-specific TCR repertoire rose significantly after two doses of AZD1222.

Sequencing was performed on peripheral blood, taken on day 0 of MenACWY control vaccination. J is TRBJ2-3 and V is TRBV7-9; 9 bases line up with TRBD2. The receptor comes from an adult in good health. Here the CDR3 DNA reads TGTGCCGCCCCCGGGACTAGCCCCGATACGCAGTATTTT. Its translation is CAAPGTSPDTQYF.